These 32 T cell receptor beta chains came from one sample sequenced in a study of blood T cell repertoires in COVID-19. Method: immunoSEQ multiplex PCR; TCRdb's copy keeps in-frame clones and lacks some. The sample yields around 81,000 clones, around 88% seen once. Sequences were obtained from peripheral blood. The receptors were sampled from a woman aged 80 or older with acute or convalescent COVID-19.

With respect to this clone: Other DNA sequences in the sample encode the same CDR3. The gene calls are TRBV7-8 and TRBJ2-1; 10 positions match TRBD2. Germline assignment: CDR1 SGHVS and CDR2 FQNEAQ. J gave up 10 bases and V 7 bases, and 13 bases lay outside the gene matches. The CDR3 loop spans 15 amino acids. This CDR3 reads CASTQAGGAGREQFF. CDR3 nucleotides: TGTGCCAGCACCCAAGCGGGAGGGGCGGGGCGGGAGCAGTTCTTC.

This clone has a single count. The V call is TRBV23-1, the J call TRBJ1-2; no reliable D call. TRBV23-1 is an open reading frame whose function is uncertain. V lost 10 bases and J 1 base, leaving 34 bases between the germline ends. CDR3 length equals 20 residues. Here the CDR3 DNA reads TGCGCCATAAAAACTAGCCATAAAGGGCGGGTCCTCCTTTTTAACTATGGCTACACCTTC. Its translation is CAIKTSHKGRVLLFNYGYTF.

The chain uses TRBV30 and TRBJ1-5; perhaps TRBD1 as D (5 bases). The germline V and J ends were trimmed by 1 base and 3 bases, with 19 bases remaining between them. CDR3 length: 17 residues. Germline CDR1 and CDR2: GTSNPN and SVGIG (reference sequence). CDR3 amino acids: CAWSARVGPTPNQPQHF. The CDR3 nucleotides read TGTGCCTGGAGTGCCAGGGTCGGTCCTACCCCCAATCAGCCCCAGCATTTT.

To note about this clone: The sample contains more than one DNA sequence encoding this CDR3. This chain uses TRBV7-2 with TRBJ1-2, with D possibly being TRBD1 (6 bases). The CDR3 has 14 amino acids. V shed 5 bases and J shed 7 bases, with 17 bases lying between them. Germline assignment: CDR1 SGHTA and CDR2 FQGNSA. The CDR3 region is CASSPRGGRGGYTF. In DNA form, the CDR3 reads TGTGCCAGCAGCCCAAGGGGGGGTCGGGGTGGCTACACCTTC.

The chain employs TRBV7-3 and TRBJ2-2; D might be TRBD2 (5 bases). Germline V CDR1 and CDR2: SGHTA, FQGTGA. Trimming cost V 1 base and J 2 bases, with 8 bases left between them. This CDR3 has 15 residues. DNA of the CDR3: TGTGCCAGCAGCTTAATGAGCGGTAACACCGGGGAGCTGTTTTTT. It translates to CASSLMSGNTGELFF.

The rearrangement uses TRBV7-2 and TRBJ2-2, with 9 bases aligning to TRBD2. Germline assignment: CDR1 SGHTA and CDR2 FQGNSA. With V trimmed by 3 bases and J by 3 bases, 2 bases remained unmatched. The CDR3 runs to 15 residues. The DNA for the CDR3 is TGTGCCAGCAGCTTTAGCGGGAGATACACCGGGGAGCTGTTTTTT. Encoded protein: CASSFSGRYTGELFF.

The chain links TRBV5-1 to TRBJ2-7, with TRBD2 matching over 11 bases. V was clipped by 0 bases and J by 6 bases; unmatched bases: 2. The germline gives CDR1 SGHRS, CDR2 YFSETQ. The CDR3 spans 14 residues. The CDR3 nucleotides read TGCGCCAGCAGCTTGGAGACTAGCGGGGTCGAGCAGTACTTC. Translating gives CASSLETSGVEQYF.

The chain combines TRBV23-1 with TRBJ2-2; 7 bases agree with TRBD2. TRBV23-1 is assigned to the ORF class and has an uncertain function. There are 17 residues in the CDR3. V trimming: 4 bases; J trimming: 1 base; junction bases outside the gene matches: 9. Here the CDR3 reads CASSPPAGVGNTGELFF. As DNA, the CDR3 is TGCGCCAGCAGTCCCCCGGCGGGGGTAGGGAACACCGGGGAGCTGTTTTTT.

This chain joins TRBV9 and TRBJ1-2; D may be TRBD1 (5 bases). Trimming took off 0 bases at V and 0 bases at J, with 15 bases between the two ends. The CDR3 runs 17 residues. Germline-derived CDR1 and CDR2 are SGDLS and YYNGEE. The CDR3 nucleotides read TGTGCCAGCAGCGTAGGGGGTAGGGGCGACCCTAACTATGGCTACACCTTC. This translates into CASSVGGRGDPNYGYTF.

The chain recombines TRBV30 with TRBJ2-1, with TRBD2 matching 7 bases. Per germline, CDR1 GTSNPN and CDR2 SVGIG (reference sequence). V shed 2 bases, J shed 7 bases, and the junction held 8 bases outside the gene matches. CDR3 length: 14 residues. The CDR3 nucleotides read TGTGCCTGGAGTTCGCAAGCGGGAAGAAATGAGCAGTTCTTC. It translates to CAWSSQAGRNEQFF.

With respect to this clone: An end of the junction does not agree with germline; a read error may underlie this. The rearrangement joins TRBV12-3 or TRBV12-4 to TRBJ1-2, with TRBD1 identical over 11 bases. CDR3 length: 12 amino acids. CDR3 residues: CASSLGQGALGF. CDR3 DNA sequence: TGTGCCAGCAGTCTAGGACAGGGGGCTTTGGGGTTC.

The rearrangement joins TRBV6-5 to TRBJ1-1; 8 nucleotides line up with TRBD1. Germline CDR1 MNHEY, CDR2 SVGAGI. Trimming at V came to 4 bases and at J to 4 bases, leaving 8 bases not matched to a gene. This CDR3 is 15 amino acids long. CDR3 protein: CASSSTGTGVTEAFF. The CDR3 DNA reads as TGTGCCAGCAGTTCCACCGGGACAGGCGTCACTGAAGCTTTCTTT.

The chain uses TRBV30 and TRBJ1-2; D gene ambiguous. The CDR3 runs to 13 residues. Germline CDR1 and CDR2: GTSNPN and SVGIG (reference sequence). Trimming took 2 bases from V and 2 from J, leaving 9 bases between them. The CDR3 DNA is TGTGCCTGGAGTACCCAGATCAACTATGGCTACACCTTC. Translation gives CAWSTQINYGYTF.

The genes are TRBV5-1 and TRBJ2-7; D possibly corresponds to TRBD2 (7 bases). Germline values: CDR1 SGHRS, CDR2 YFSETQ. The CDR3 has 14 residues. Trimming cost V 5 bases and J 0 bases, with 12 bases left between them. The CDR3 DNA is TGCGCCAGCAGTGAGGGAGGGGGCTCCTACGAGCAGTACTTC. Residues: CASSEGGGSYEQYF.

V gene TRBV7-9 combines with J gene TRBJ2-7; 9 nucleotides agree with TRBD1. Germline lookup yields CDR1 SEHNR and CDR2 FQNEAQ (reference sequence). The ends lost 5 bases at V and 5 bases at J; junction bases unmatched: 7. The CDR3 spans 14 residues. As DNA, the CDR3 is TGTGCCAGCAGCCCCTGGGACAGGGTGAACGAGCAGTACTTC. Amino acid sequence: CASSPWDRVNEQYF.

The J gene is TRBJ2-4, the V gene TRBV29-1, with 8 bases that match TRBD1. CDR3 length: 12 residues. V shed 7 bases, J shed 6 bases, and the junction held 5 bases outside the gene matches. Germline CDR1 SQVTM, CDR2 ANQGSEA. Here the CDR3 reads CSAQTGVNIQYF. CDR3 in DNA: TGCAGCGCACAGACAGGGGTAAACATTCAGTACTTC.

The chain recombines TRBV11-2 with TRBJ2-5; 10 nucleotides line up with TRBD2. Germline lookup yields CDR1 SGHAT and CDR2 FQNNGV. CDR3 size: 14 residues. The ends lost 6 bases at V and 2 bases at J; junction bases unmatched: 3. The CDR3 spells CASSWTSGQETQYF. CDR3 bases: TGTGCCAGCAGTTGGACTAGCGGTCAAGAGACCCAGTACTTC.

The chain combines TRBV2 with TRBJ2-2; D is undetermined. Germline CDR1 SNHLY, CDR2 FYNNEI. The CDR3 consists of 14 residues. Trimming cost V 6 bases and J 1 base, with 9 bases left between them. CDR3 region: CASRLQLNTGELFF. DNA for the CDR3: TGTGCCAGCAGACTGCAACTGAACACCGGGGAGCTGTTTTTT.

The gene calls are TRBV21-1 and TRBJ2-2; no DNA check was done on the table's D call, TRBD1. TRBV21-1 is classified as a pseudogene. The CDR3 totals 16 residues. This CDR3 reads CASSPHRDRGTGELFF. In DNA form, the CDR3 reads TGTGCCAGCAGCCCTCACCGGGACAGGGGCACCGGGGAGCTGTTTTTT.

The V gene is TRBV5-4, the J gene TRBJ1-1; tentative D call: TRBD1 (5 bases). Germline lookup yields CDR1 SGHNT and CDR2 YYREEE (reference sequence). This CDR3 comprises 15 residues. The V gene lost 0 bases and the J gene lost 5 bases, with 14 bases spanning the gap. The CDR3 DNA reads TGTGCCAGCAGCTTGGTTAGGGGTCAGTTGACTGAAGCTTTCTTT. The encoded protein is CASSLVRGQLTEAFF. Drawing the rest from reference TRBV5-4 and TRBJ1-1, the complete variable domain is ETGVTQSPTHLIKTRGQQVTLRCSSQSGHNTVSWYQQALGQGPQFIFQYYREEENGRGNFPPRFSGLQFPNYSSELNVNALELDDSALYLCASSLVRGQLTEAFFGQGTRLTVV.

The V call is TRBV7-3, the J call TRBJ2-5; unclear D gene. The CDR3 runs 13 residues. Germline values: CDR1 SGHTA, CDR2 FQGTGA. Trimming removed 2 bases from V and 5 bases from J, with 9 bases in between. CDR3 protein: CASSLGRVETQYF. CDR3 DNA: TGTGCCAGCAGCTTAGGTCGGGTGGAGACCCAGTACTTC.

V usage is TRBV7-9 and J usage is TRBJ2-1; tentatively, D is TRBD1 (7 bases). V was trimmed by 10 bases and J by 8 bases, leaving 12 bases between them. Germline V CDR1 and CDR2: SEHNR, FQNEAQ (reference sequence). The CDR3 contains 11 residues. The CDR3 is CATGRGDEQFF. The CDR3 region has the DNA TGTGCCACCGGCAGGGGGGATGAGCAGTTCTTC. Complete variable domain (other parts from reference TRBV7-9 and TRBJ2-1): DTGVSQNPRHKITKRGQNVTFRCDPISEHNRLYWYRQTLGQGPEFLTYFQNEAQLEKSRLLSDRFSAERPKGSFSTLEIQRTEQGDSAMYLCATGRGDEQFFGPGTRLTVL.

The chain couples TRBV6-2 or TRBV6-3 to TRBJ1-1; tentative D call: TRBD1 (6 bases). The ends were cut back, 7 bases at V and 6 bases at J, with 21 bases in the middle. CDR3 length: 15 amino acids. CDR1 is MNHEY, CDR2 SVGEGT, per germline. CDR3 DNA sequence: TGTGCCAGCACCCCGCAGCCTCCAGGGGACCCTGAAGCTTTCTTT. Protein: CASTPQPPGDPEAFF.

The CDR3: CASSRDRETEAFF. Written as DNA, the CDR3 is TGTGCCAGCAGTAGGGACAGGGAAACTGAAGCTTTCTTT. The V call is TRBV2, the J call TRBJ1-1; 9 bases fit TRBD1. Germline CDR1 is SNHLY and CDR2 is FYNNEI. This CDR3 region has 13 residues. Trimming took 5 bases from V and 5 from J; bases not matched to a gene: 3.

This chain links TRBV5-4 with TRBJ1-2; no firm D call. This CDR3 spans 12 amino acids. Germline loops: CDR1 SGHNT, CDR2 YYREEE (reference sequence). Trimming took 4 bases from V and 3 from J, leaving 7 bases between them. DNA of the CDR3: TGTGCCAGCAGCAATCGGTACTATGGCTACACCTTC. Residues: CASSNRYYGYTF.

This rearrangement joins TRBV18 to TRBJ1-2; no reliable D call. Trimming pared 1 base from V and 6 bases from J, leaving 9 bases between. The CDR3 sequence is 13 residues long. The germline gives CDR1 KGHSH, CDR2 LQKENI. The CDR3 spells CASSPRLTDGYTF. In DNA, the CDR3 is TGTGCCAGCTCACCACGCCTTACAGATGGCTACACCTTC.

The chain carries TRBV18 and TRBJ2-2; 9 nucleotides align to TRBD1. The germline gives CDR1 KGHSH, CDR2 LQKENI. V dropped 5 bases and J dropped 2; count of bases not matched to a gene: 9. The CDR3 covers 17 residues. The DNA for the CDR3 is TGTGCCAGCTCATTAACAGGGGGCGTTGACAACACCGGGGAGCTGTTTTTT. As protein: CASSLTGGVDNTGELFF.

DNA of the CDR3: TGTGCCAGCAGCCAAGATCGTATTTGGGGAGGTGATGAGCAGTTCTTC. Encoded protein: CASSQDRIWGGDEQFF. The genes are TRBV14 and TRBJ2-1, with D perhaps TRBD2 (6 bases). Looked up from germline, CDR1 is SGHDN and CDR2 is FVKESK. The CDR3 is made up of 16 amino acids. V was pared by 0 bases and J by 8 bases, with 17 bases between.

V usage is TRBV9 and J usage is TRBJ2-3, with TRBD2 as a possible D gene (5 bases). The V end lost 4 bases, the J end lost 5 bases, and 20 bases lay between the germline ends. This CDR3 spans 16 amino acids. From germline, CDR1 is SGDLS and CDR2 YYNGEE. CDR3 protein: CASSNGASRSGDTQYF. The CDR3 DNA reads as TGTGCCAGCAGCAATGGAGCGTCCCGGAGCGGAGATACGCAGTATTTT.

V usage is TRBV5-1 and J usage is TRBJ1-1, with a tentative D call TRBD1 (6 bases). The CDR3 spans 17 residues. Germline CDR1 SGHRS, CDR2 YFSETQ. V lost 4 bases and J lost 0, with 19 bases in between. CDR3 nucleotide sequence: TGCGCCAGCAGCCCCCGAAGGGGGACCCGAATGAACACTGAAGCTTTCTTT. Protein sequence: CASSPRRGTRMNTEAFF.

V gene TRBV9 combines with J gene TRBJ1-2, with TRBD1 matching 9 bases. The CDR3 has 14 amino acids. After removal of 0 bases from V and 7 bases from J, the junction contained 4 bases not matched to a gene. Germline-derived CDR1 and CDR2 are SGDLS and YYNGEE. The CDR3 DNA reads TGTGCCAGCAGCGTAGACAGGGGGCGGAGTGGCTACACCTTC. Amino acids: CASSVDRGRSGYTF. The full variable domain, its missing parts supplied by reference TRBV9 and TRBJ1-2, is DSGVTQTPKHLITATGQRVTLRCSPRSGDLSVYWYQQSLDQGLQFLIQYYNGEERAKGNILERFSAQQFPDLHSELNLSSLELGDSALYFCASSVDRGRSGYTFGSGTRLTVV.

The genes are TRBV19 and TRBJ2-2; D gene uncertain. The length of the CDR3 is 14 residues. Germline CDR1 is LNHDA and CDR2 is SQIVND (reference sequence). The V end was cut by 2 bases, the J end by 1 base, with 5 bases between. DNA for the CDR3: TGTGCCAGTAGTATAACGCGGAACACCGGGGAGCTGTTTTTT. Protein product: CASSITRNTGELFF.